A selection of T cell receptor beta chains follows, all from one sample in a study of blood T cell repertoires in COVID-19. Assay: immunoSEQ multiplex PCR; the TCRdb copy retains only in-frame clones and omits some. Of 130,000 or so clones in the sample, about 79% were seen once. Sequencing input: PBMCs or T cells enriched from blood (not recorded which). The receptors were sampled from a man aged 45-65 years who had recovered from COVID-19. CDR3s include the opening cysteine and the closing phenylalanine or tryptophan. Fields, in order: clone size, J gene, V gene, D gene, CDR3 protein, CDR3 DNA. A D gene is named only where the DNA matches it firmly. Only part of the rows carry a size: once, few, many, or a class if the clone is expanded.

once TRBJ1-4 TRBV28 . CASRMPEAGRNEKLFF TGTGCCAGCAGGATGCCCGAAGCGGGCCGTAATGAAAAACTGTTTTTT
once TRBJ2-2 TRBV7-8 TRBD2 CASSLAAGDGVGELFF TGTGCCAGCAGCTTAGCGGCGGGGGATGGAGTCGGGGAGCTGTTTTTT
. TRBJ1-1 TRBV27 . CASSSFRGVSTEAFF TGTGCCAGCAGTTCTTTCAGGGGAGTTAGCACTGAAGCTTTCTTT
. TRBJ1-5 TRBV6-5 TRBD1 CASTRQGDQPQHF TGTGCCAGCACCCGACAGGGGGATCAGCCCCAGCATTTT
. TRBJ2-3 TRBV6-1 TRBD2 CALAGGPSGADTQYF TGTGCCCTAGCGGGGGGCCCTAGTGGGGCAGATACGCAGTATTTT
. TRBJ1-6 TRBV6-2/TRBV6-3 TRBD1 CASSDPGDRGSYNSPLHF TGTGCCAGCAGTGACCCGGGGGACAGGGGCTCCTATAATTCACCCCTCCACTTT
. TRBJ1-2 TRBV28 . CASNSNRGYTF TGTGCCAGCAATTCCAACAGGGGCTACACCTTC
. TRBJ1-1 TRBV7-2 . CASSQGMNTEAFF TGTGCCAGCAGCCAGGGGATGAACACTGAAGCTTTCTTT
. TRBJ1-2 TRBV4-2 TRBD1 CASSQERGQLTNPNYGYTF TGTGCCAGCAGCCAAGAAAGGGGACAGCTAACTAATCCTAACTATGGCTACACCTTC
. TRBJ1-6 TRBV2 TRBD1 CASSLTVDRENSPLHF TGTGCCAGCAGCCTCACCGTCGACAGGGAGAATTCACCCCTCCACTTT
. TRBJ2-1 TRBV9 TRBD2 CASSVEAGGYGEQFF TGTGCCAGCAGCGTAGAGGCGGGGGGCTATGGTGAGCAGTTCTTC
. TRBJ2-1 TRBV28 TRBD2 CASSTGLAGGYNEQFF TGTGCCAGCAGTACGGGACTAGCGGGGGGGTACAATGAGCAGTTCTTC
. TRBJ2-2 TRBV24-1 . CATSLGAPNTGELFF TGTGCCACCTCCCTTGGGGCCCCGAACACCGGGGAGCTGTTTTTT
. TRBJ1-4 TRBV10-3 TRBD1 CAISGTGSDEKLFF TGTGCCATCAGCGGGACAGGGTCTGACGAAAAACTGTTTTTT
. TRBJ1-2 TRBV6-1 . CASSEYWGRGYGYTF TGTGCCAGCAGTGAATATTGGGGAAGGGGCTATGGCTACACCTTC
. TRBJ1-5 TRBV6-5 . CASSYLGGLGAQHF TGTGCCAGCAGTTACCTGGGGGGGTTAGGAGCCCAGCATTTT